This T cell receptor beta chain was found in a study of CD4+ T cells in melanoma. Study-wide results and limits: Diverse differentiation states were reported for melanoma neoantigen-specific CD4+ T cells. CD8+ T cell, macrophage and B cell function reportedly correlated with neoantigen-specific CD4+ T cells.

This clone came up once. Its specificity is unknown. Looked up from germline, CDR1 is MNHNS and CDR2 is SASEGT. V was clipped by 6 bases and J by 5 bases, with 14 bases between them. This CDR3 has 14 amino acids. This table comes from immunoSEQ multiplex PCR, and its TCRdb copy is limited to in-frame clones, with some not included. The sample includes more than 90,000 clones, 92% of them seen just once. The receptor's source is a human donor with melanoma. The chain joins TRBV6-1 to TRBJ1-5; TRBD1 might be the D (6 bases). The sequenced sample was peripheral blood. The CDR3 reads CASRNLGADQPQHF. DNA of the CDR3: TGTGCCAGCAGGAATCTGGGGGCTGATCAGCCCCAGCATTTT.